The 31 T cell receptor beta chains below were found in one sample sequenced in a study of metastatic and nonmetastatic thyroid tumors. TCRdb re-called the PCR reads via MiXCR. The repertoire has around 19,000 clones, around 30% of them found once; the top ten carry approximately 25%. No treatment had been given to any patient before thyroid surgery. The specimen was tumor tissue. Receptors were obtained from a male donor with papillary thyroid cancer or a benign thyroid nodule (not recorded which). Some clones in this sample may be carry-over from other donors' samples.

This CDR3 is CSARANSGRYNEQFF. The CDR3 DNA reads as TGCAGTGCTAGAGCGAATAGCGGGAGGTACAATGAGCAGTTCTTC. The J gene is TRBJ2-1, the V gene TRBV20-1; TRBD2 aligns across 10 bases. The CDR3 sequence is 15 residues long. Losses at the gene ends were 1 base for V and 4 bases for J; bases not matched to a gene: 4. Germline CDR1 is DFQATT and CDR2 is SNEGSKA (reference sequence).

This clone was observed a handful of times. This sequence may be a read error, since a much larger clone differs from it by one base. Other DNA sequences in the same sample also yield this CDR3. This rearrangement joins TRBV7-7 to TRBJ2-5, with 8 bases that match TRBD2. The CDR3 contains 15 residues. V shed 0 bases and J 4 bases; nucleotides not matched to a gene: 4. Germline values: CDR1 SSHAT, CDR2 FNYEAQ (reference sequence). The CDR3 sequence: CASSLARAGAETQYF. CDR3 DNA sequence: TGTGCCAGCAGCTTAGCACGAGCGGGAGCAGAGACCCAGTACTTC.

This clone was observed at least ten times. DNA for the CDR3: TGTGCCAGCAGTGGTCGGCTAGGAGGCGGGCTCGGTTTATCAGATACGCAGTATTTT. Residues: CASSGRLGGGLGLSDTQYF. This chain joins TRBV2 and TRBJ2-3; possibly TRBD2 for D (5 bases). Trimming cost V 4 bases and J 4 bases, with 27 bases left between them. The CDR3 extends over 19 amino acids. Germline V lookup: CDR1 SNHLY, CDR2 FYNNEI. The full variable domain, in which reference TRBV2 and TRBJ2-3 provide the parts outside the CDR3, is EPEVTQTPSHQVTQMGQEVILRCVPISNHLYFYWYRQILGQKVEFLVSFYNNEISEKSEIFDDQFSVERPDGSNFTLKIRSTKLEDSAMYFCASSGRLGGGLGLSDTQYFGPGTRLTVL.

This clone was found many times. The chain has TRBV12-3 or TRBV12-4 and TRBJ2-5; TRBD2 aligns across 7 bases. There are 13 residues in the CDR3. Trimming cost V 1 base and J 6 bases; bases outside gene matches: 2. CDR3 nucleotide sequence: TGTGCCAGCAGTTTAGGACTAGCCCAGACCCAGTACTTC. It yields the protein CASSLGLAQTQYF.

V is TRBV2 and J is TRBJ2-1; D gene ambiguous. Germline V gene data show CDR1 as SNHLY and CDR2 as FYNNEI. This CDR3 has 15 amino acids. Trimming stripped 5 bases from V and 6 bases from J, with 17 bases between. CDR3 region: CASSFSSADLNEQFF. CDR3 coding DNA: TGTGCCAGCAGTTTTTCCTCTGCGGACCTCAATGAGCAGTTCTTC.

This chain's CDR3 is CASSPYPSTDTQYF. The CDR3 DNA follows: TGTGCCAGCTCACCATACCCGAGCACAGATACGCAGTATTTT. The chain carries TRBV18 and TRBJ2-3; D is unclear. CDR1 is KGHSH, CDR2 LQKENI, per germline. The length of the CDR3 is 14 residues. V lost 2 bases and J 0 bases, leaving 6 bases between the germline ends.

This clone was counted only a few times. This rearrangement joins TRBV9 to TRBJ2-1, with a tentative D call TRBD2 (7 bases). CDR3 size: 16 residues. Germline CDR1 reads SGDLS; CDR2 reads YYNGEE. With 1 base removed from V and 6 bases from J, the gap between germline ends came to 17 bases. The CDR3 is CASSVSSGAGANEQFF. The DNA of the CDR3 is TGTGCCAGCAGCGTAAGTTCCGGGGCGGGGGCCAATGAGCAGTTCTTC.

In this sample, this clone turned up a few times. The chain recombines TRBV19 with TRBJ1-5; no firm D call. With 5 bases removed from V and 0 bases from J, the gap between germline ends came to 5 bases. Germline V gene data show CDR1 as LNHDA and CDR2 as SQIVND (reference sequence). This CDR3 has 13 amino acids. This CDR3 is CASSRASNQPQHF. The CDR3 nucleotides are TGTGCCAGTAGTCGGGCTAGCAATCAGCCCCAGCATTTT.

The CDR3 reads CASSSVGGFYGYTF. DNA for the CDR3: TGTGCCAGCAGTTCGGTCGGGGGGTTCTATGGCTACACCTTC. The chain joins TRBV12-3 or TRBV12-4 to TRBJ1-2, with TRBD1 as a possible D gene (5 bases). V was trimmed by 4 bases and J by 4 bases, leaving 13 bases between them. CDR3 length: 14 amino acids.

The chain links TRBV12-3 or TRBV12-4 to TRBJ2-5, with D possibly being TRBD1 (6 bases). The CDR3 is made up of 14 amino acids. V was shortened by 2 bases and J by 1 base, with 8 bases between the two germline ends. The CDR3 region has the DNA TGTGCCAGCAGTTTAAGAGGGGGCCAAGAGACCCAGTACTTC. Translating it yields CASSLRGGQETQYF.

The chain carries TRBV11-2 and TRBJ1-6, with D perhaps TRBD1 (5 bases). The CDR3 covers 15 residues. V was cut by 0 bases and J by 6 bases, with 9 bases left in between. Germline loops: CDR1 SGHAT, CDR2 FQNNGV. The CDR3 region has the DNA TGTGCCAGCAGCTTAGAGGGGGTTGGTAATTCACCCCTCCACTTT. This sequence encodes CASSLEGVGNSPLHF.

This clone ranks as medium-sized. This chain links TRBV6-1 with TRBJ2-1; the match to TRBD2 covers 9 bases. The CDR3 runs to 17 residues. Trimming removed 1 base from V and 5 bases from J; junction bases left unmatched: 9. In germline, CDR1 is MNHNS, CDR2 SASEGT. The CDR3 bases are TGTGCCAGCAGTGAAGTGGGCTGGGGACTAGCAAACAATGAGCAGTTCTTC. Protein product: CASSEVGWGLANNEQFF.

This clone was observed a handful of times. CDR3 protein: CASRETGGEWSPLHF. The CDR3 coding sequence is TGTGCCAGCAGGGAGACAGGGGGCGAGTGGTCACCCCTCCACTTT. This chain joins TRBV28 and TRBJ1-6; 10 bases are a match to TRBD1. This CDR3 contains 15 residues. Germline CDR1 and CDR2: MDHEN and SYDVKM. After removal of 6 bases from V and 10 bases from J, the junction contained 9 bases not matched to a gene. The full variable domain, completed using reference TRBV28 and TRBJ1-6, is DVKVTQSSRYLVKRTGEKVFLECVQDMDHENMFWYRQDPGLGLRLIYFSYDVKMKEKGDIPEGYSVSREKKERFSLILESASTNQTSMYLCASRETGGEWSPLHFGNGTRLTVT.

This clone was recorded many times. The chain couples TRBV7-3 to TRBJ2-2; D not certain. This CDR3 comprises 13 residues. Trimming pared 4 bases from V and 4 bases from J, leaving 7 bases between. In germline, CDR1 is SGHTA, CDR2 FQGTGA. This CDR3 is CASSSKVTGELFF. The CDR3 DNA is TGTGCCAGCAGCTCGAAAGTCACCGGGGAGCTGTTTTTT.

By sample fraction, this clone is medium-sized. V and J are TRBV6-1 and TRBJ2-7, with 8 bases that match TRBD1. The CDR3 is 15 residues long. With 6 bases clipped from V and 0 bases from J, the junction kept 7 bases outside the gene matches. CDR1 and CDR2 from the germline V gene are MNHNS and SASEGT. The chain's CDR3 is CASSITGGGSYEQYF. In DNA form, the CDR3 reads TGTGCCAGCAGCATTACAGGGGGTGGCTCCTACGAGCAGTACTTC.

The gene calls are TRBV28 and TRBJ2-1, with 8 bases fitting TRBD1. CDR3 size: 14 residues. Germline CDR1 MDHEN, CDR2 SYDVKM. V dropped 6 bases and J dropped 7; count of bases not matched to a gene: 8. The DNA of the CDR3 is TGTGCCAGCAGGTGGCAGGGGGCGCGGAATGAGCAGTTCTTC. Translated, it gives CASRWQGARNEQFF. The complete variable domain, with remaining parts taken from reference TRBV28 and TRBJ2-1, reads DVKVTQSSRYLVKRTGEKVFLECVQDMDHENMFWYRQDPGLGLRLIYFSYDVKMKEKGDIPEGYSVSREKKERFSLILESASTNQTSMYLCASRWQGARNEQFFGPGTRLTVL.

The CDR3 loop is CASSLQAGGGLDTQYF. CDR3 DNA: TGCGCCAGCAGCTTGCAAGCGGGAGGGGGACTGGATACGCAGTATTTT. This chain joins TRBV5-1 and TRBJ2-3; 10 bases align to TRBD2. This CDR3 comprises 16 residues. Germline CDR1 and CDR2: SGHRS and YFSETQ. V gave up 1 base and J gave up 6 bases; unmatched junction bases: 8.

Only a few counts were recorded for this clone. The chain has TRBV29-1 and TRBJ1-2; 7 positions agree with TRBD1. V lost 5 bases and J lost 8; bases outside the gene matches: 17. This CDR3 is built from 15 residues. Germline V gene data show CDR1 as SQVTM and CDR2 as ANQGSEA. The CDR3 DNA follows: TGCAGCGTTTCATATACCGGGACAGCGGGGTTGGGCTACACCTTC. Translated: CSVSYTGTAGLGYTF.

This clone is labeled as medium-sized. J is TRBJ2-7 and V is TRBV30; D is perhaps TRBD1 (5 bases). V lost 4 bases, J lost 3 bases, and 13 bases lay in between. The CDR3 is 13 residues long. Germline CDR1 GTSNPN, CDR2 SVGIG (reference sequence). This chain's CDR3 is CAWNFGARYEQYF. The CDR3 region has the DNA TGTGCCTGGAATTTTGGGGCGCGCTACGAGCAGTACTTC.

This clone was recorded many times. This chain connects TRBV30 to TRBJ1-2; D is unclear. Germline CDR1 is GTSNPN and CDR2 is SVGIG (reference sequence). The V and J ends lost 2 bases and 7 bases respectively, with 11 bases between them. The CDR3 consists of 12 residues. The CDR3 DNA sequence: TGTGCCTGGAGTCCTACTGGGAGTGGCTACACCTTC. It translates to CAWSPTGSGYTF.

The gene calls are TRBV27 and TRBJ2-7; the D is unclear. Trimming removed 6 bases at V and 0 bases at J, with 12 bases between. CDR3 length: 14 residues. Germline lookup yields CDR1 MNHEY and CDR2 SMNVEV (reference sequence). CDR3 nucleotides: TGTGCCAGCAGACCCTATGAGACCTCCTACGAGCAGTACTTC. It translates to CASRPYETSYEQYF.

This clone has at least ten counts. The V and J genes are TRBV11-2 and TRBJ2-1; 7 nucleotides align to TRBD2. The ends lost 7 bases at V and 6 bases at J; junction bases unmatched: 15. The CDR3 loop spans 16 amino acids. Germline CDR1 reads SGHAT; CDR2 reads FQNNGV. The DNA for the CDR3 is TGTGCCAGCATCAACCCCGGGCTAGCGGTAATCAATGAGCAGTTCTTC. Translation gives CASINPGLAVINEQFF.

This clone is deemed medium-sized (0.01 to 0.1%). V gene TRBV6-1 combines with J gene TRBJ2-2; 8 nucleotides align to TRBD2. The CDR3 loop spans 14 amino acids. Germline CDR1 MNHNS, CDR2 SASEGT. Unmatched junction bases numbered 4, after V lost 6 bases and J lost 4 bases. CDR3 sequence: CASRLAEITGELFF. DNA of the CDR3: TGTGCCAGCAGACTAGCGGAGATCACCGGGGAGCTGTTTTTT.

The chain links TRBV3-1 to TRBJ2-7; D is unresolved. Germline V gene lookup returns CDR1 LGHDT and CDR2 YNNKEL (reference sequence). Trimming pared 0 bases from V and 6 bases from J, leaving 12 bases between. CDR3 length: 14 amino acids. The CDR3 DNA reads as TGTGCCAGCAGCCAAGATGGGATAGCCCGCGAGCAGTACTTC. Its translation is CASSQDGIAREQYF.

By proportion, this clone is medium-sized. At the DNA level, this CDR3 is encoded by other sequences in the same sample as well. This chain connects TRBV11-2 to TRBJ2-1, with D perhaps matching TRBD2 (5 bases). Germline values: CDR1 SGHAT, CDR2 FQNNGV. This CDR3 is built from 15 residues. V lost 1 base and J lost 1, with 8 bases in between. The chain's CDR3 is CASSLVRGSYNEQFF. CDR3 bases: TGTGCCAGCAGCTTAGTTCGGGGATCCTACAATGAGCAGTTCTTC.

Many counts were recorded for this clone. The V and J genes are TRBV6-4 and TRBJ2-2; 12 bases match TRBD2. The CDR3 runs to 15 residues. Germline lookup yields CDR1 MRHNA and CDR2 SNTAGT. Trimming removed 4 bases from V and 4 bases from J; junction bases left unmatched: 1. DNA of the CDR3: TGTGCCAGCAGTGCTAGCGGGGGGGCCACCGGGGAGCTGTTTTTT. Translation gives CASSASGGATGELFF.

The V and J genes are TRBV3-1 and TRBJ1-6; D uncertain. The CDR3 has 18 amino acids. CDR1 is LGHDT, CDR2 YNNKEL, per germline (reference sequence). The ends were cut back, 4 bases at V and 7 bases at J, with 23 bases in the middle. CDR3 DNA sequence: TGTGCCAGCAGCCCCCCCGAGGCGCGGGCGGGAAAAAATTCACCCCTCCACTTT. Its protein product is CASSPPEARAGKNSPLHF.

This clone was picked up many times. The CDR3 reads CASSPLSGSGGDTQYF. Here the CDR3 DNA reads TGCGCCAGCAGCCCTCTTAGCGGGAGTGGAGGAGATACGCAGTATTTT. The chain has TRBV4-1 and TRBJ2-3; TRBD2 aligns across 9 bases. This CDR3 has 16 residues. The V gene's germline CDR1 is MGHRA and CDR2 YSYEKL. Trimming took 4 bases from V and 5 from J; bases not matched to a gene: 10.

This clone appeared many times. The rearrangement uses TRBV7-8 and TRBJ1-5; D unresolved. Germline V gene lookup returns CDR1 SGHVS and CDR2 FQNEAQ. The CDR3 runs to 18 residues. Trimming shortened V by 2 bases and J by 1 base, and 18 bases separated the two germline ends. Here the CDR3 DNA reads TGTGCCAGCAGCTTATTTGCAGTTACGACGGGGAGCAATCAGCCCCAGCATTTT. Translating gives CASSLFAVTTGSNQPQHF.

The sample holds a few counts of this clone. The chain's CDR3 is CASPPPGLPIPYEQYF. In nucleotides, the CDR3 is TGTGCCAGCCCACCCCCGGGCCTCCCGATACCATACGAGCAGTACTTC. This rearrangement joins TRBV28 to TRBJ2-7; no clear D gene. CDR3 size: 16 residues. Deletions cut 8 bases from V and 4 bases from J, with 24 bases between. Per the germline V gene, CDR1 is MDHEN and CDR2 is SYDVKM.

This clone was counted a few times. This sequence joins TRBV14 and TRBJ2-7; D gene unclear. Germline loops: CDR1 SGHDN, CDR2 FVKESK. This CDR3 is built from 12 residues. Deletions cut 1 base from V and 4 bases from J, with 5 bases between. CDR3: CASSQGPYEQYF. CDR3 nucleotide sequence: TGTGCCAGCAGCCAAGGTCCATACGAGCAGTACTTC.